The 14 T cell receptor beta chains below were found in one sample sequenced in a study of Ad26.COV2.S vaccination and SARS-CoV-2 variants. Treatment: around 19 received Ad26.COV2.S at low or high dose, single or two shots; about 5 received placebo; per-sample allocation not given. Samples came from day 63 after the first vaccine or placebo injection. The table came from immunoSEQ multiplex PCR; TCRdb's copy has only in-frame clones and leaves some out. The repertoire holds hundreds of thousands of clones, with 80% to 90% as singletons. The sample consisted of peripheral blood, taken in a trial of Ad26.COV2.S vaccine versus placebo. The receptors stem from a person aged 18-60 years who received the Ad26.COV2.S COVID-19 vaccine or a placebo.

The chain uses TRBV7-3 and TRBJ2-7; 8 bases are shared with TRBD1. V lost 5 bases, J lost 2 bases, and 14 bases stayed unmatched. Germline V lookup: CDR1 SGHTA, CDR2 FQGTGA. The CDR3 runs 17 residues. CDR3 bases: TGTGCCAGCAGCATGAATCCCTACAGGGGGTTCCCCTACGAGCAGTACTTC. Translating it yields CASSMNPYRGFPYEQYF.

This clone was recorded many times. The V and J genes are TRBV10-3 and TRBJ1-1; D might be TRBD1 (5 bases). CDR1 and CDR2 from the germline V gene are ENHRY and SYGVKD. The CDR3 totals 14 residues. V dropped 6 bases and J dropped 1 base, with 12 bases sitting between them. The CDR3 loop reads CAIRFGTANTEAFF. The CDR3 DNA sequence: TGTGCCATCAGATTCGGGACTGCGAACACTGAAGCTTTCTTT.

The chain employs TRBV5-1 and TRBJ1-2; 9 bases fit TRBD1. Unmatched junction bases numbered 5, after V lost 3 bases and J lost 2 bases. The CDR3 consists of 15 residues. The germline CDR1 and CDR2 sequences are SGHRS and YFSETQ. The CDR3 sequence: CASSSWTGENYGYTF. Written as DNA, the CDR3 is TGCGCCAGCAGCTCCTGGACAGGGGAAAACTATGGCTACACCTTC. Based on the CDR3 plus reference TRBV5-1 and TRBJ1-2, the full variable domain is KAGVTQTPRYLIKTRGQQVTLSCSPISGHRSVSWYQQTPGQGLQFLFEYFSETQRNKGNFPGRFSGRQFSNSRSEMNVSTLELGDSALYLCASSSWTGENYGYTFGSGTRLTVV.

This chain connects TRBV9 to TRBJ1-2; TRBD1 might be the D (5 bases). The CDR3 totals 19 residues. Trimming removed 3 bases at V and 4 bases at J, with 28 bases between. The germline gives CDR1 SGDLS, CDR2 YYNGEE. The CDR3 DNA sequence: TGTGCCAGCAGCGCCGGGGGATGGGACGTTCAACTTGGGGTCTATGGCTACACCTTC. This translates into CASSAGGWDVQLGVYGYTF.

The chain employs TRBV19 and TRBJ2-7, with a possible D match to TRBD1 (6 bases). CDR1 is LNHDA and CDR2 is SQIVND in the germline V gene (reference sequence). CDR3 size: 14 residues. V lost 7 bases and J lost 2, with 15 bases in between. CDR3 nucleotide sequence: TGTGCCAGTACCCTACGGGCAGGGGCCTACGAGCAGTACTTC. This translates into CASTLRAGAYEQYF.

J is TRBJ2-1 and V is TRBV6-6; 7 nucleotides align to TRBD1. Germline CDR1 reads MNHNY; CDR2 reads SVGAGI (reference sequence). This CDR3 region has 14 residues. V gave up 7 bases and J gave up 1 base; unmatched junction bases: 4. CDR3 bases: TGTGCCAGCATCCGGGACAGTTCCTACAATGAGCAGTTCTTC. Protein sequence: CASIRDSSYNEQFF.

This clone came up once. This CDR3 is also generated by other DNA sequences in the sample. The chain is built from TRBV18 and TRBJ1-5, with 7 bases identical to TRBD1. V lost 6 bases to trimming and J lost 3 bases; unmatched junction nucleotides: 5. The CDR3 consists of 14 residues. The V gene's germline CDR1 is KGHSH and CDR2 LQKENI. The DNA of the CDR3 is TGTGCCAGCTCTCCCGGGACAGACAATCAGCCCCAGCATTTT. Its protein product is CASSPGTDNQPQHF.

The chain employs TRBV3-1 (or the pseudogene TRBV3-2) and TRBJ1-1; tentative D call: TRBD1 (5 bases). The CDR3 spans 11 residues. Germline CDR1 reads LGHDT; CDR2 reads YNNKEL (reference sequence). Trimming cost V 5 bases and J 7 bases, with 8 bases left between them. In DNA form, the CDR3 reads TGTGCCAGCAGCGGGGCATTTGAAGCTTTCTTT. Translation: CASSGAFEAFF.

This clone was detected a few times. J is TRBJ1-4 and V is TRBV5-6; 7 positions agree with TRBD1. The CDR3 is 14 residues long. V gave up 4 bases and J gave up 8 bases; unmatched junction bases: 8. Germline V gives CDR1 SGHDT, CDR2 YYEEEE. CDR3 amino acids: CASSNRGGGEKLFF. CDR3 in DNA: TGTGCCAGCAGCAACAGGGGAGGAGGAGAAAAACTGTTTTTT. The full variable domain, with the rest looked up from reference TRBV5-6 and TRBJ1-4, is DAGVTQSPTHLIKTRGQQVTLRCSPKSGHDTVSWYQQALGQGPQFIFQYYEEEERQRGNFPDRFSGHQFPNYSSELNVNALLLGDSALYLCASSNRGGGEKLFFGSGTQLSVL.

The rearrangement uses TRBV2 and TRBJ2-7; unclear D gene. V was clipped by 10 bases and J by 4 bases, with 11 bases between them. Germline V gene data show CDR1 as SNHLY and CDR2 as FYNNEI. The CDR3 is made up of 11 amino acids. The CDR3 loop is CANLLGYEQYF. The CDR3 region has the DNA TGTGCCAACCTCTTGGGATACGAGCAGTACTTC.

The sample holds a few counts of this clone. The J gene is TRBJ1-3, the V gene TRBV9; 10 bases are shared with TRBD1. This CDR3 contains 15 residues. Trimming at V came to 4 bases and at J to 2 bases, leaving 3 bases not matched to a gene. Germline V gene lookup returns CDR1 SGDLS and CDR2 YYNGEE. This chain's CDR3 is CASSTGTGAGNTIYF. The CDR3 region has the DNA TGTGCCAGCAGCACCGGGACAGGGGCTGGAAACACCATATATTTT.

CDR3: CASSPVLAYNEQFF. The CDR3 DNA sequence: TGTGCCAGCAGCCCCGTCTTAGCCTACAATGAGCAGTTCTTC. This chain connects TRBV13 to TRBJ2-1; D remains unclear. The CDR3 is made up of 14 amino acids. V lost 5 bases and J lost 2, with 10 bases in between. Germline CDR1 and CDR2: PRHDT and FYEKMQ (reference sequence).

The V gene is TRBV9, the J gene TRBJ1-2; D unresolved. The germline gives CDR1 SGDLS, CDR2 YYNGEE. The germline V and J ends were trimmed by 0 bases and 1 base, with 13 bases remaining between them. The CDR3 length is 16 residues. CDR3 sequence: CASSVVGEPFNYGYTF. As DNA, the CDR3 is TGTGCCAGCAGCGTAGTCGGGGAACCTTTTAACTATGGCTACACCTTC.

The chain uses TRBV6-5 and TRBJ1-1; possibly TRBD1 for D (5 bases). V was shortened by 8 bases and J by 5 bases, with 6 bases between the two germline ends. CDR3 size: 10 residues. CDR1 MNHEY and CDR2 SVGAGI come from the germline V gene. CDR3 coding DNA: TGTGCCAGCGGGGCGACTGAAGCTTTCTTT. Translation: CASGATEAFF.